This TCR beta chain came from a study of control samples from healthy donors and cancer patients. Here immunoSEQ multiplex PCR was the method, and the copy in TCRdb shows in-frame clones only, minus some. The sample yields 160,000 or so clones, roughly 95% seen once. The sequence was collected from a woman in her 30s in good health. The sample consisted of blood.

The CDR3 nucleotides are TGTGCCAGCAGCTTTTTCTTCCAATACTGCACAGATACGCAGTATTTT. Protein product: CASSFFFQYCTDTQYF. V gene TRBV7-3 combines with J gene TRBJ2-3; D is unresolved. The CDR3 covers 16 residues. Germline CDR1 is SGHTA and CDR2 is FQGTGA. Between the trimmed V and J ends, which lost 3 bases and 1 base, there was a span of 14 bases. The whole variable domain, filled in from reference TRBV7-3 and TRBJ2-3, reads GAGVSQTPSNKVTEKGKYVELRCDPISGHTALYWYRQSLGQGPEFLIYFQGTGAADDSGLPNDRFFAVRPEGSVSTLKIQRTERGDSAVYLCASSFFFQYCTDTQYFGPGTRLTVL.